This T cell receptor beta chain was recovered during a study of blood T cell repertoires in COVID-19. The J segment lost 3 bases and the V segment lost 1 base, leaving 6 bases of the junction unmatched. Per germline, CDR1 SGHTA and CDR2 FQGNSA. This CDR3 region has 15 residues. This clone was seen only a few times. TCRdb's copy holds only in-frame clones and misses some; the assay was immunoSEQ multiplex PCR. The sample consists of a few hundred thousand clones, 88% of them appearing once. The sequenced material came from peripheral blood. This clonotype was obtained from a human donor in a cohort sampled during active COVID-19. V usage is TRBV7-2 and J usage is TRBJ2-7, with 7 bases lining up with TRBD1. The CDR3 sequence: CASSLDGTAFYEQYF. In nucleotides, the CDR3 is TGTGCCAGCAGCTTAGACGGGACAGCCTTCTACGAGCAGTACTTC.